Listed below are T cell receptor beta chains from one sample, sequenced in a study of neoadjuvant anti-PD-1 for oral cavity cancer. The protocol was immunoSEQ multiplex PCR, while the TCRdb copy is restricted to in-frame clones and leaves out a portion. The sample lists roughly 14,000 clones, around three fifths occurring once. The sequencing used PBMCs, collected before nivolumab (anti-PD-1) treatment. The receptors stem from a person aged 40 to 85 with oral cavity squamous cell carcinoma. Each CDR3 is given with its conserved first and last residue. D genes are given only for firm matches. The size field is filled for only some rows; it gives once, few, many or a size class.

>few|TRBJ1-5|TRBV7-9|.
CASSRMDSNQPQHF
TGTGCCAGCAGCCGGATGGACAGCAATCAGCCCCAGCATTTT
>.|TRBJ2-3|TRBV6-5|.
CASSYKSGGSDTQYF
TGTGCCAGCAGTTACAAGTCGGGGGGCTCAGATACGCAGTATTTT
>.|TRBJ1-2|TRBV5-1|.
CASSTEGMLGNGYTF
TGCGCCAGCAGCACTGAGGGCATGTTGGGGAATGGCTACACCTTC
>.|TRBJ1-2|TRBV5-4|TRBD1
CASSKGGTGSFYGYTF
TGTGCCAGCAGCAAAGGGGGGACAGGAAGCTTCTATGGCTACACCTTC
>.|TRBJ1-1|TRBV19|.
CASSSWTEAFF
TGTGCCAGTAGTTCCTGGACAGAAGCTTTCTTT
>few|TRBJ2-2|TRBV11-2|.
CASSSLNTGELFF
TGTGCCAGCAGCTCTCTAAACACCGGGGAGCTGTTTTTT
>.|TRBJ2-3|TRBV14|.
CASSQDRGTSPGTDTQYF
TGTGCCAGCAGCCAAGATCGAGGGACTTCCCCTGGCACAGATACGCAGTATTTT
>.|TRBJ2-7|TRBV29-1|.
CSGGQRHEQYF
TGCAGCGGCGGACAGAGGCACGAGCAGTACTTC
>.|TRBJ1-1|TRBV27|TRBD1
CASSSFTGGTGEAFF
TGTGCCAGCAGTTCTTTCACAGGGGGGACGGGTGAAGCTTTCTTT
>.|TRBJ2-5|TRBV7-2|TRBD2
CASSQQGTSGSQETQYF
TGTGCCAGCAGCCAGCAAGGGACTAGCGGGAGCCAAGAGACCCAGTACTTC
>.|TRBJ1-1|TRBV27|.
CASSLLARTEAFF
TGTGCCAGCAGTTTATTAGCTAGGACTGAAGCTTTCTTT
>.|TRBJ1-4|TRBV5-1|.
CASSLGTTTNEKLFF
TGCGCCAGCAGCTTAGGGACAACAACTAATGAAAAACTGTTTTTT
>once|TRBJ1-1|TRBV12-5|.
CASGLGPLGGDTEAFF
TGTGCTAGTGGTTTGGGACCTCTGGGAGGGGACACTGAAGCTTTCTTT
>.|TRBJ2-7|TRBV15|.
CATSRERGTFYEQYF
TGTGCCACCAGCAGAGAAAGAGGGACCTTCTACGAGCAGTACTTC
>once|TRBJ2-1|TRBV5-1|.
CASSLDPVGRLNPYNEQFF
TGCGCCAGCAGCTTGGATCCGGTCGGAAGACTTAACCCTTACAATGAGCAGTTCTTC
>.|TRBJ1-2|TRBV4-1|TRBD1
CASSQAGTGSNYGYTF
TGCGCCAGCAGCCAGGCCGGGACAGGTTCTAACTATGGCTACACCTTC
>medium-sized|TRBJ1-1|TRBV2|.
CASSPTSLNTEAFF
TGTGCCAGCAGCCCAACCTCTTTGAACACTGAAGCTTTCTTT
>few|TRBJ2-7|TRBV10-1|.
CASSESTGYEQYF
TGCGCCAGCAGTGAGTCGACTGGTTACGAGCAGTACTTC
>.|TRBJ1-5|TRBV30|.
CAWSSGVSNQPQHF
TGTGCCTGGAGTTCCGGGGTTAGCAATCAGCCCCAGCATTTT
>.|TRBJ2-7|TRBV5-5|.
CASSLVGGPYEQYF
TGTGCCAGCAGCTTGGTCGGGGGACCCTACGAGCAGTACTTC
>.|TRBJ2-3|TRBV19|TRBD1
CASSKDRADTQYF
TGTGCCAGTTCAAAGGACAGGGCAGATACGCAGTATTTT
>.|TRBJ2-7|TRBV4-1|TRBD2
CASSQDPAGALRYEQYF
TGCGCCAGCAGCCAAGATCCCGCGGGAGCCCTCCGCTACGAGCAGTACTTC
>.|TRBJ1-2|TRBV5-1|.
CASSSPGPPHF
TGCGCCAGCAGCTCACCGGGGCCTCCGCACTTC
>.|TRBJ2-2|TRBV14|.
CASRGPVSTGELFF
TGTGCCAGCAGGGGACCGGTCTCCACCGGGGAGCTGTTTTTT
>.|TRBJ2-7|TRBV29-1|.
CSVGASSYLYEQYF
TGCAGCGTTGGAGCGTCGTCGTATCTCTACGAGCAGTACTTC